A selection of T cell receptor beta chains follows, all from one sample in a study of blood T cell repertoires in COVID-19. Only in-frame clones appear in the TCRdb table, and some are missing; sequencing was by immunoSEQ multiplex PCR. This table holds 90,000 or so clones, approximately 87% found once. The sequenced sample consisted of peripheral blood. The receptors derive from a human donor in a cohort sampled during active COVID-19. The CDR3 runs from the conserved cysteine through the conserved F or W. The order of the fields is CDR3 DNA, CDR3 protein, D gene, V gene, clone size, J gene. The D gene is left open where the match is weak. A row's size may be missing; if present it is once, few, many or a size class.

cdr3_nt: TGCAGTGCTAGTACTAGCGGGAACTTC; cdr3_aa: CSASTSGNF; d_call: TRBD2; v_call: TRBV20-1; clone_size: NA; j_call: TRBJ2-5
cdr3_nt: TGTGCCAGCAGTTTATGGGGACAGGGTAGCACAGATACGCAGTATTTT; cdr3_aa: CASSLWGQGSTDTQYF; d_call: TRBD1; v_call: TRBV28; clone_size: NA; j_call: TRBJ2-3
cdr3_nt: TGTGCCAGCAAGGGACTAGCGGGAGGTGTTTACGAGCAGTACTTC; cdr3_aa: CASKGLAGGVYEQYF; d_call: TRBD2; v_call: TRBV28; clone_size: once; j_call: TRBJ2-7
cdr3_nt: TGTGCCATCAGAGTAGCGGGGGAGACCAATGAGCAGTTCTTC; cdr3_aa: CAIRVAGETNEQFF; d_call: TRBD2; v_call: TRBV10-3; clone_size: NA; j_call: TRBJ2-1
cdr3_nt: TGTGCCTGGAGTGTGGGACAGGGGGCGCCGAATCAGCCCCAGCATTTT; cdr3_aa: CAWSVGQGAPNQPQHF; d_call: TRBD1; v_call: TRBV30; clone_size: NA; j_call: TRBJ1-5
cdr3_nt: TGTGCCAGCGGTACCGGGACAGGCTCCCCCGGGGAGACCCAGTACTTC; cdr3_aa: CASGTGTGSPGETQYF; d_call: TRBD1; v_call: TRBV11-2; clone_size: NA; j_call: TRBJ2-5
cdr3_nt: TGTGCCAGCAGTTCGAGGAGGGACAGGGATCAGCCCCAGCATTTT; cdr3_aa: CASSSRRDRDQPQHF; d_call: TRBD1; v_call: TRBV6-2/TRBV6-3; clone_size: NA; j_call: TRBJ1-5
cdr3_nt: TGTGCCAGCAGTGTCCGGCTAGCGGGAGTCACAGATACGCAGTATTTT; cdr3_aa: CASSVRLAGVTDTQYF; d_call: TRBD2; v_call: TRBV2; clone_size: NA; j_call: TRBJ2-3
cdr3_nt: TGTGCCAGCAGGGGACTAGCCCTCACCGGGGAGCTGTTTTTT; cdr3_aa: CASRGLALTGELFF; d_call: TRBD2; v_call: TRBV6-4; clone_size: NA; j_call: TRBJ2-2
cdr3_nt: TGTGCCAGCAGCTTAACGCCACCGGGACAGGGGTACTATGGCTACACCTTC; cdr3_aa: CASSLTPPGQGYYGYTF; d_call: TRBD1; v_call: TRBV7-2; clone_size: NA; j_call: TRBJ1-2
cdr3_nt: TGTGCCAGCAGCGCAGGGACAGAGCCTAATGAAAAACTGTTTTTT; cdr3_aa: CASSAGTEPNEKLFF; d_call: TRBD1; v_call: TRBV9; clone_size: NA; j_call: TRBJ1-4
cdr3_nt: TGTGCCAGCAGCTACGGGACTAAAAGTTCCCAAGAGACCCAGTACTTC; cdr3_aa: CASSYGTKSSQETQYF; d_call: TRBD2; v_call: TRBV11-2; clone_size: NA; j_call: TRBJ2-5
cdr3_nt: TGTGCCAGCAGTCCGGAGTTTTCTGGAAACACCATATATTTT; cdr3_aa: CASSPEFSGNTIYF; d_call: NA; v_call: TRBV25-1; clone_size: NA; j_call: TRBJ1-3
cdr3_nt: TGTGCCAGCTCACCAGCCCCACAGAACTATGGCTACACCTTC; cdr3_aa: CASSPAPQNYGYTF; d_call: NA; v_call: TRBV18; clone_size: NA; j_call: TRBJ1-2
cdr3_nt: TGTGCCAGCAGCCTAGGTGGGGCCATGAACACTGAAGCTTTCTTT; cdr3_aa: CASSLGGAMNTEAFF; d_call: NA; v_call: TRBV7-2; clone_size: few; j_call: TRBJ1-1
cdr3_nt: TGTGCCTGGAGTATTGGGGGGGGACAGGGGGCAGATACGCAGTATTTT; cdr3_aa: CAWSIGGGQGADTQYF; d_call: TRBD1; v_call: TRBV30; clone_size: NA; j_call: TRBJ2-3
cdr3_nt: TGTGCCAGCAGTACCCCTAGCGGGGGTTCCGGGGAGCTGTTTTTT; cdr3_aa: CASSTPSGGSGELFF; d_call: TRBD2; v_call: TRBV6-5; clone_size: NA; j_call: TRBJ2-2
cdr3_nt: TGCGCCAGCGGGGGCACAGGGGGAGTCGGCACCGGGGAGCTGTTTTTT; cdr3_aa: CASGGTGGVGTGELFF; d_call: TRBD1; v_call: TRBV5-1; clone_size: NA; j_call: TRBJ2-2
cdr3_nt: TGTGCCTGGAGTCCCGACAGGCGGGCTGGTTCACCCCTCCACTTT; cdr3_aa: CAWSPDRRAGSPLHF; d_call: NA; v_call: TRBV30; clone_size: NA; j_call: TRBJ1-6
cdr3_nt: TGTGCCAGCAGCTTAGGACCGGGACAGGGGGCAGGGTATGGCTACACCTTC; cdr3_aa: CASSLGPGQGAGYGYTF; d_call: TRBD1; v_call: TRBV7-2; clone_size: NA; j_call: TRBJ1-2